This record concerns one T cell receptor beta chain sequence. The source of the sample is a study of blood T cell repertoires in COVID-19. Study details: T cells, B-cell-depleted T cells, or PBMCs provided the cDNA or gDNA that served as material.

Source study methods: For nucleated cells, counts were estimated from reference gene primer amplification. Sequencing used immunoSEQ multiplex PCR; TCRdb keeps in-frame clones, though not all of them. Clone size and the V and J calls come from that table; the DNA yielded D and trimming. The sample lists around 42,000 clones, approximately 85% occurring once. Trimming cost V 4 bases and J 2 bases, with 8 bases left between them. The CDR3 length is 13 residues. Germline CDR1 and CDR2: SEHNR and FQNEAQ (reference sequence). The source is a human donor in a cohort sampled during active COVID-19. The chain joins TRBV7-9 to TRBJ1-2; a possible D gene is TRBD1 (5 bases). Source material: peripheral blood. In DNA form, the CDR3 reads TGTGCCAGCAGCTCAAGACAGAACTATGGCTACACCTTC. Amino acid sequence: CASSSRQNYGYTF.